These T cell receptor beta chains were read from a single sample in a study of human T cells and chemical hapten exposure. TCRdb used MiXCR to reprocess the RACE reads, holding one entry per CDR3 protein. The data contain 60,000 to 80,000 distinct CDR3 sequences, about 6.5% of them singletons. Sequenced input: whole blood. Source of these receptors: a female donor in good health. Some clones in this sample may be carry-over from other donors' samples. Each CDR3 is given with its conserved first and last residue. The D gene is left open where the match is weak. Only part of the rows carry a size: once, few, many, or a class if the clone is expanded.

CDR3,DNA,V,J,size,D
CASSYPELTEAFF,TGTGCCAGCAGTTACCCAGAGCTCACTGAAGCTTTCTTT,TRBV6-6,TRBJ1-1,many,NA
CASSDDVRDRVPYEQYF,TGTGCCAGCAGTGACGACGTCCGGGACAGGGTCCCCTACGAGCAGTACTTC,TRBV6-1,TRBJ2-7,many,TRBD1
CASSPNGGLAPSPDTQYF,TGCGCCAGCAGCCCCAACGGGGGACTAGCCCCTTCACCTGATACGCAGTATTTT,TRBV5-1,TRBJ2-3,NA,TRBD2
CASSYPGQPQHF,TGTGCCAGCAGTTATCCTGGTCAGCCCCAGCATTTT,TRBV6-2/TRBV6-3,TRBJ1-5,NA,NA
CASSYTAPMNTEAFF,TGTGCCAGCAGTTACACAGCACCTATGAACACTGAAGCTTTCTTT,TRBV6-2/TRBV6-3,TRBJ1-1,many,NA
CASSPRTGATGSPLHF,TGTGCCAGTAGTCCGAGGACAGGGGCTACCGGTTCACCCCTCCACTTT,TRBV19,TRBJ1-6,NA,TRBD1
CSASGRGEQFF,TGCAGTGCTAGTGGGAGGGGTGAGCAGTTCTTC,TRBV20-1,TRBJ2-1,many,TRBD2
CASSLWAGGDGYTF,TGTGCCAGCAGTTTATGGGCAGGGGGGGATGGCTACACCTTC,TRBV28,TRBJ1-2,few,TRBD1
CASSLEVRSDEQFF,TGTGCCAGCAGCTTGGAAGTACGAAGCGATGAGCAGTTCTTC,TRBV5-4,TRBJ2-1,many,NA
CASSHLGGLTDTQYF,TGTGCCAGCAGTCATCTGGGCGGACTCACAGATACGCAGTATTTT,TRBV6-5,TRBJ2-3,many,NA
CASSVGGETQYF,TGTGCCAGCAGCGTAGGTGGAGAGACCCAGTACTTC,TRBV9,TRBJ2-5,many,NA
CARGRGPNTEAFF,TGCGCCAGAGGTCGGGGACCGAACACTGAAGCTTTCTTT,TRBV10-1,TRBJ1-1,many,NA
CASSLVGQGKNIQYF,TGTGCCAGCAGCTTAGTAGGACAGGGAAAAAACATTCAGTACTTC,TRBV5-6,TRBJ2-4,many,TRBD1